Shown below are 8 T cell receptor beta chains from a single sample sequenced in a study of T cells after yellow fever vaccination. TCRdb ran MiXCR on the 5' RACE reads and lists one entry per CDR3 protein. The sample lists under 30,000 distinct CDR3 sequences, around 5% occurring once. The sequenced sample was CD8+ T cells sorted from PBMCs, obtained 10 days after the yellow fever booster vaccination. The receptors stem from a man between 25 and 39 years old who received the YFV17D yellow fever vaccine.

This clonotype was counted ten times or more. The chain is built from TRBV3-1 and TRBJ2-3; TRBD2 might be the D (6 bases). V was shortened by 5 bases and J by 2 bases, with 17 bases between the two germline ends. Germline V gene data show CDR1 as LGHDT and CDR2 as YNNKEL (reference sequence). The CDR3 loop spans 16 amino acids. CDR3 in amino acids: CASSSLIAADTDTQYF. For the CDR3, the DNA is TGTGCCAGCAGCTCACTTATAGCGGCAGACACAGATACGCAGTATTTT.

This clonotype was counted many times. As DNA, the CDR3 is TGCGCCAGCAGGGACGGGAATGAGCAGTTCTTC. It is translated as CASRDGNEQFF. The V and J genes are TRBV5-1 and TRBJ2-1; the D is unclear. The CDR3 runs 11 residues. Germline-derived CDR1 and CDR2 are SGHRS and YFSETQ. Trimming left V 5 bases short and J 7 bases short, with 7 bases between.

This clonotype was seen a handful of times. The chain couples TRBV18 to TRBJ2-1; unclear D gene. This CDR3 is built from 14 residues. CDR1 is KGHSH, CDR2 LQKENI, per germline. V dropped 2 bases and J dropped 3 bases, with 8 bases sitting between them. CDR3 loop: CASSPYRNYNEQFF. In nucleotides, the CDR3 is TGTGCCAGCTCACCATACAGAAACTACAATGAGCAGTTCTTC.

This clonotype occurred many times. The chain recombines TRBV6-2 or TRBV6-3 with TRBJ2-2, with 7 bases that match TRBD2. The CDR3 runs 15 residues. Losses at the gene ends were 8 bases for V and 3 bases for J; bases not matched to a gene: 9. From germline, CDR1 is MNHEY and CDR2 SVGEGT. In DNA form, the CDR3 reads TGTGCCAGCGAAGGGTTCGCGGGGGACACCGGGGAGCTGTTTTTT. Translating it yields CASEGFAGDTGELFF.

This clonotype was observed many times. The J gene is TRBJ2-2, the V gene TRBV11-2, with D unresolved. CDR1 SGHAT and CDR2 FQNNGV come from the germline V gene. V was trimmed by 0 bases and J by 4 bases, leaving 12 bases between them. CDR3 length: 16 residues. CDR3 loop: CASSLDPGPSTGELFF. CDR3 coding DNA: TGTGCCAGCAGCTTAGATCCTGGCCCTAGCACCGGGGAGCTGTTTTTT. The whole variable domain, remainder taken from reference TRBV11-2 and TRBJ2-2, is EAGVAQSPRYKIIEKRQSVAFWCNPISGHATLYWYQQILGQGPKLLIQFQNNGVVDDSQLPKDRFSAERLKGVDSTLKIQPAKLEDSAVYLCASSLDPGPSTGELFFGEGSRLTVL.

The sample holds many counts of this clonotype. This chain uses TRBV9 with TRBJ2-2; 10 nucleotides agree with TRBD2. Unmatched junction bases numbered 1, after V lost 3 bases and J lost 2 bases. This CDR3 comprises 15 residues. CDR1 SGDLS and CDR2 YYNGEE come from the germline V gene. CDR3 DNA: TGTGCCAGCAGCGCTAGCGGGGGAAACACCGGGGAGCTGTTTTTT. Its protein is CASSASGGNTGELFF.

The table lists this clonotype with many counts. V gene TRBV28 combines with J gene TRBJ2-6, with a possible D match to TRBD1 (5 bases). The CDR3 contains 14 residues. Germline V gene data show CDR1 as MDHEN and CDR2 as SYDVKM. Trimming pared 6 bases from V and 9 bases from J, leaving 15 bases between. The DNA of the CDR3 is TGTGCCAGCAGGACCGGATCAGGGTACAACGTCCTGACTTTC. It specifies CASRTGSGYNVLTF.

This clonotype was picked up many times. The gene calls are TRBV20-1 and TRBJ2-3, with TRBD2 matching 7 bases. The junction had 6 bases not matched to a gene; V was cut back by 7 bases and J by 2 bases. In germline, CDR1 is DFQATT, CDR2 SNEGSKA (reference sequence). This CDR3 contains 13 residues. The CDR3 nucleotides read TGCAGTGGTACTAGCGCCGACACAGATACGCAGTATTTT. Protein: CSGTSADTDTQYF.